This entry describes one T cell receptor (beta chain). Per the original methods: It was from reference gene primer amplification that nucleated cell counts were estimated. Assay: immunoSEQ multiplex PCR; the TCRdb copy retains only in-frame clones and omits some. V, J and clone size were drawn from that table, and D and trimming were deduced from the DNA. This table has roughly 60,000 clones, approximately 88% appearing once. V was pared by 3 bases and J by 7 bases, with 6 bases of the junction left unmatched. Germline V gene sequence: CDR1 SGDLS, CDR2 YYNGEE. The CDR3 loop spans 14 amino acids. This entry comes from a study of blood T cell repertoires in COVID-19. Study-level information: The United States, Italy and Spain provided the acute and convalescent COVID-19 samples. T cells, B-cell-depleted T cells, or PBMCs supplied cDNA or gDNA.

Followed longitudinally, the Seattle patients had been enrolled during active infection. The receptor's source is a man aged 25 to 40 with COVID-19, enrolled during active disease. This sequence joins TRBV9 and TRBJ1-5, with 8 bases matching TRBD1. The sample taken for sequencing was peripheral blood. CDR3 amino acids: CASSGTGNGQPQHF. The CDR3 nucleotides read TGTGCCAGCAGCGGGACAGGGAACGGACAGCCCCAGCATTTT. Filled out from reference TRBV9 and TRBJ1-5, the complete variable domain reads DSGVTQTPKHLITATGQRVTLRCSPRSGDLSVYWYQQSLDQGLQFLIQYYNGEERAKGNILERFSAQQFPDLHSELNLSSLELGDSALYFCASSGTGNGQPQHFGDGTRLSIL.